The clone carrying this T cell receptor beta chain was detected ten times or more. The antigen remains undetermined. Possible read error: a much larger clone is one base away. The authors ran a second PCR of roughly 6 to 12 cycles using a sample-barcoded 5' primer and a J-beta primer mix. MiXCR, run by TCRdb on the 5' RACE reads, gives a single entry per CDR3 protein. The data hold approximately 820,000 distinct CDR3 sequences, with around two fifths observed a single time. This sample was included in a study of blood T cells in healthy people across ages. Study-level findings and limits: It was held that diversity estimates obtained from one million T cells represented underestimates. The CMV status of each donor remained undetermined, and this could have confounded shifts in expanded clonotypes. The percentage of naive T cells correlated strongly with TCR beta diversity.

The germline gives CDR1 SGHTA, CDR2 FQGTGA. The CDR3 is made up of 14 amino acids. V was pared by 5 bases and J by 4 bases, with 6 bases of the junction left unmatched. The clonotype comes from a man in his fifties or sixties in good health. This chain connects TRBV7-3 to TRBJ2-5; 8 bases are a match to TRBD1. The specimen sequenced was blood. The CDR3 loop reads CASSARGRVETQYF. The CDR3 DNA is TGTGCCAGCAGCGCCAGGGGGCGTGTAGAGACCCAGTACTTC. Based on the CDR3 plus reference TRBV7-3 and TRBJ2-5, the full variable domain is GAGVSQTPSNKVTEKGKYVELRCDPISGHTALYWYRQSLGQGPEFLIYFQGTGAADDSGLPNDRFFAVRPEGSVSTLKIQRTERGDSAVYLCASSARGRVETQYFGPGTRLLVL.